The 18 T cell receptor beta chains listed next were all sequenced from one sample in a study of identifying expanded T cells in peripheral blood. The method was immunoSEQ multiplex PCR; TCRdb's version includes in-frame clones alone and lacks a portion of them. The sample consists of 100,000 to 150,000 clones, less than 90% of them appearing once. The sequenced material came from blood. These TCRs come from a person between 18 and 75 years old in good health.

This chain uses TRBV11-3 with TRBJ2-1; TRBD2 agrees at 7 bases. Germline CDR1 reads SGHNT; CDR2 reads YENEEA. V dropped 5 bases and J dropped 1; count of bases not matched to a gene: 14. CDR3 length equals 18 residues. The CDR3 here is CASSKGRSGGDSYNEQFF. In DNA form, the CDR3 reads TGTGCCAGCAGCAAAGGGCGTTCGGGGGGTGATTCCTACAATGAGCAGTTCTTC.

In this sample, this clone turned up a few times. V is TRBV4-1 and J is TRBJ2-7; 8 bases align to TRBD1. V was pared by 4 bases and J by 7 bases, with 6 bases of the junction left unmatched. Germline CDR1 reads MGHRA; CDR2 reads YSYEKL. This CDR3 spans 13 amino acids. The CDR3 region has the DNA TGCGCCAGCAGCCCTACCACAGGGGGGGAGCAGTACTTC. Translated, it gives CASSPTTGGEQYF.

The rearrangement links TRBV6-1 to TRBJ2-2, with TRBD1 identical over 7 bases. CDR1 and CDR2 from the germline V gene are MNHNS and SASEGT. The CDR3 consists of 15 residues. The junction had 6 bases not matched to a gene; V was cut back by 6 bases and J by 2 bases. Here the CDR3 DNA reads TGTGCCAGCAGAGCCGGGACAGTAAACACCGGGGAGCTGTTTTTT. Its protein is CASRAGTVNTGELFF.

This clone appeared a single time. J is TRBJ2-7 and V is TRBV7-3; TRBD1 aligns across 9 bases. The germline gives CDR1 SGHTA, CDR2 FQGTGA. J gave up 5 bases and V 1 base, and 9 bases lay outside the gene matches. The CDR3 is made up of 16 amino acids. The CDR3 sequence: CASSLKGGTGFDEQYF. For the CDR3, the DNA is TGTGCCAGCAGCTTAAAAGGGGGGACAGGGTTTGACGAGCAGTACTTC. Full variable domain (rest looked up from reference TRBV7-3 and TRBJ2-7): GAGVSQTPSNKVTEKGKYVELRCDPISGHTALYWYRQSLGQGPEFLIYFQGTGAADDSGLPNDRFFAVRPEGSVSTLKIQRTERGDSAVYLCASSLKGGTGFDEQYFGPGTRLTVT.

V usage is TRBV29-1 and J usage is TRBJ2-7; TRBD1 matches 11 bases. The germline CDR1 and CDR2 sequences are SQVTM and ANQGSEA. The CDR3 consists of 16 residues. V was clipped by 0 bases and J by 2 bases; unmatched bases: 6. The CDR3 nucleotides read TGCAGCGTTGAAGATCCAAGGACAGGGGGCGCCTACGAGCAGTACTTC. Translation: CSVEDPRTGGAYEQYF.

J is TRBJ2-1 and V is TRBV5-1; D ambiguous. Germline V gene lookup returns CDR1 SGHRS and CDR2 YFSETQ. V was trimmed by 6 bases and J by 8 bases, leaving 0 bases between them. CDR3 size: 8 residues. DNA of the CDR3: TGCGCCAGCAATGAGCAGTTCTTC. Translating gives CASNEQFF. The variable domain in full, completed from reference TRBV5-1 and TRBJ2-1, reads KAGVTQTPRYLIKTRGQQVTLSCSPISGHRSVSWYQQTPGQGLQFLFEYFSETQRNKGNFPGRFSGRQFSNSRSEMNVSTLELGDSALYLCASNEQFFGPGTRLTVL.

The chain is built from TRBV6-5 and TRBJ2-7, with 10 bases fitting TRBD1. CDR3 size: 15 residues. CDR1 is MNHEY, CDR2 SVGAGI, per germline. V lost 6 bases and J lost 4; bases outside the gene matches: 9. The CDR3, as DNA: TGTGCCAGCAGGCCCCGGGACAGGGGTGGGTACGAGCAGTACTTC. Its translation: CASRPRDRGGYEQYF.

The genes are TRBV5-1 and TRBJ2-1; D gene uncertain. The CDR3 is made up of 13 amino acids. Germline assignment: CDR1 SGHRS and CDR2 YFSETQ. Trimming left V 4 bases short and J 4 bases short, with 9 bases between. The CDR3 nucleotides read TGCGCCAGCAGCACAGCGCTATACAATGAGCAGTTCTTC. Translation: CASSTALYNEQFF.

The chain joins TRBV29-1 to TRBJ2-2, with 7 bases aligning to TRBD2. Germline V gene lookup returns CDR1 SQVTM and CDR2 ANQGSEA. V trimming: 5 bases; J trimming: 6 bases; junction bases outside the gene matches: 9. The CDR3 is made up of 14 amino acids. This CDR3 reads CSVLPAGKSGELFF. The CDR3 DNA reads TGCAGCGTTTTACCAGCGGGGAAGTCCGGGGAGCTGTTTTTT.

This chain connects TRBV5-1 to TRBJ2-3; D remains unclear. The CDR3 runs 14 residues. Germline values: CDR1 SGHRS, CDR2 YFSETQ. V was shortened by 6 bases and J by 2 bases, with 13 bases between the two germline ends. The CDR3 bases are TGCGCCAGCAAGATAGGGCAATCCACAGATACGCAGTATTTT. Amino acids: CASKIGQSTDTQYF.

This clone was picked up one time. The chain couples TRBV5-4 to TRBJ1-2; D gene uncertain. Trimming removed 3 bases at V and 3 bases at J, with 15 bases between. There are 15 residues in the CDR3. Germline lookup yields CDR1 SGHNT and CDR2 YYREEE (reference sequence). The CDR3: CASSSAVLGDYGYTF. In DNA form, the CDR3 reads TGTGCCAGCAGCTCTGCGGTGTTAGGTGACTATGGCTACACCTTC.

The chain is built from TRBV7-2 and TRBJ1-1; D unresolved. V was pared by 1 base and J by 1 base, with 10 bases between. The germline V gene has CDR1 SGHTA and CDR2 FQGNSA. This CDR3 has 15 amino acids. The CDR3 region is CASSLGPAPNTEAFF. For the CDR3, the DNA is TGTGCCAGCAGCTTAGGTCCAGCCCCGAACACTGAAGCTTTCTTT.

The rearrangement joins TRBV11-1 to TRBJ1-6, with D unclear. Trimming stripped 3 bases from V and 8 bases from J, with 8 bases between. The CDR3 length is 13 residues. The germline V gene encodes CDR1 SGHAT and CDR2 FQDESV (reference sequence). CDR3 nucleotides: TGTGCCAGCAGCTTGGGCACGGATTCACCCCTCCACTTT. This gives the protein CASSLGTDSPLHF.

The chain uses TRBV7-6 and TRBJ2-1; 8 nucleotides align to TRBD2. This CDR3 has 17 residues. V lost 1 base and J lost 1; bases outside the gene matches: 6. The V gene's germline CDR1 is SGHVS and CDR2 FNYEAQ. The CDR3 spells CASSLGSGSWSYNEQFF. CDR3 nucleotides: TGTGCCAGCAGCTTAGGAAGCGGGAGTTGGTCCTACAATGAGCAGTTCTTC.

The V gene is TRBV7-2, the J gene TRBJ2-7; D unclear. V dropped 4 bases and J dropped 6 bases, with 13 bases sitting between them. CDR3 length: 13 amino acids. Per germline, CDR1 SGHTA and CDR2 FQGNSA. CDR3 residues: CASSSRRVSEQYF. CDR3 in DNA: TGTGCCAGCAGCTCACGTAGGGTGAGCGAGCAGTACTTC.

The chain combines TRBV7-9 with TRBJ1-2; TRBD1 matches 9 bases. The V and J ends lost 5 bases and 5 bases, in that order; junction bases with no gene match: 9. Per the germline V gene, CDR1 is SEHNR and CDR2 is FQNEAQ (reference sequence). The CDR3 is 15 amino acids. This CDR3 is CASSQGRDREYGYTF. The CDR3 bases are TGTGCCAGCAGCCAAGGCCGGGACAGGGAATATGGCTACACCTTC.

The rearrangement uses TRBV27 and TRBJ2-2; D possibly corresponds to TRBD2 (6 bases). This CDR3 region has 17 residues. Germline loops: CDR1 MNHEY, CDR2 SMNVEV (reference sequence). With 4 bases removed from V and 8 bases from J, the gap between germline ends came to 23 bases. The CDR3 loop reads CASSSTRDFKVPGELFF. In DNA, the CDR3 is TGTGCCAGCAGTTCGACCCGGGACTTCAAGGTGCCGGGGGAGCTGTTTTTT.

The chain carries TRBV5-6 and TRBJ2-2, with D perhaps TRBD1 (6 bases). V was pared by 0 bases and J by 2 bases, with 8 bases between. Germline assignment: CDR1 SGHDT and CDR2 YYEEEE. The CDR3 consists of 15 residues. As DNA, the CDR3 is TGTGCCAGCAGCTTGGGAGGGGGAAACACCGGGGAGCTGTTTTTT. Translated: CASSLGGGNTGELFF.